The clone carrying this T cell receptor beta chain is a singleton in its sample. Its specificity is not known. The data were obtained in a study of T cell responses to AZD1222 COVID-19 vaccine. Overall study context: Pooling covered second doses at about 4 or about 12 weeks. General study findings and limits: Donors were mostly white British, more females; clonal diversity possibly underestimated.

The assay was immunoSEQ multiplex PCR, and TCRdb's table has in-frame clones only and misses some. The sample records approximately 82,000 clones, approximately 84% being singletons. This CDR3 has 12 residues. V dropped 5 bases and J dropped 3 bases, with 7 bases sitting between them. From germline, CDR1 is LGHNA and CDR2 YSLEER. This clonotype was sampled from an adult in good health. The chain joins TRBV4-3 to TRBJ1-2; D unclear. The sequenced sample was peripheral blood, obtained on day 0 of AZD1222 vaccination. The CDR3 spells CASSWRDYGYTF. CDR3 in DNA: TGCGCCAGCAGCTGGAGGGACTATGGCTACACCTTC.